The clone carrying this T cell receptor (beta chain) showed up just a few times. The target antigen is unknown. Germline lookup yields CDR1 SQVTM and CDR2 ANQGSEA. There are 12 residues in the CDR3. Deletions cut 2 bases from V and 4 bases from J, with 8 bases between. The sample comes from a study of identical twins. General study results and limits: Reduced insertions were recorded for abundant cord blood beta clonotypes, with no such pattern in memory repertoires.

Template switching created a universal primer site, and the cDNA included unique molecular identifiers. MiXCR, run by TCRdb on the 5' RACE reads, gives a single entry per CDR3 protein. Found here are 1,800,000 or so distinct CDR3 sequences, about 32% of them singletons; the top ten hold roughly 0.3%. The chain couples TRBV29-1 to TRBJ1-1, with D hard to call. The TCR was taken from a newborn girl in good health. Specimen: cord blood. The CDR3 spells CSVETEATEAFF. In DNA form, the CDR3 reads TGCAGCGTTGAAACAGAAGCCACTGAAGCTTTCTTT.